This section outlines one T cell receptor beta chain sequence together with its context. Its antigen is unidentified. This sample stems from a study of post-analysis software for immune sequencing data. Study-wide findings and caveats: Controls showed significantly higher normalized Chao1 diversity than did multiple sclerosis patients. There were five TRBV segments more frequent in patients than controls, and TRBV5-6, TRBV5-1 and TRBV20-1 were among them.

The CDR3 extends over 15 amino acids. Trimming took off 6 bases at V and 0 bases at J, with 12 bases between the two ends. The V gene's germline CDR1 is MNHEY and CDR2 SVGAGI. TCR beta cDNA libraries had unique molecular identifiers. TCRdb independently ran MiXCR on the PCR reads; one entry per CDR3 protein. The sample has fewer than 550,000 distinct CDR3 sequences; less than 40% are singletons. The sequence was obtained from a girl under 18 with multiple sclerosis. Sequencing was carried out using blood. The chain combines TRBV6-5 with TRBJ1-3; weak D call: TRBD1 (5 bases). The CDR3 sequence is CASRPRGGSGNTIYF. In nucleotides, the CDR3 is TGTGCCAGCAGGCCCCGGGGGGGCTCTGGAAACACCATATATTTT.